This T cell receptor (beta chain) was found in a study of Tregs in tolerant kidney transplant recipients. Measured with immunoSEQ multiplex PCR; TCRdb has only the in-frame clones, and not every one. Altogether just under 65,000 clones are present, 98% being singletons, with the ten largest covering around 0.3%. The germline V and J ends were trimmed by 2 bases and 1 base, with 5 bases remaining between them. The CDR3 sequence is 13 residues long. Germline assignment: CDR1 MDHEN and CDR2 SYDVKM. The chain joins TRBV28 to TRBJ1-1; D uncertain. The TCR was taken from a human donor who received a combined kidney and bone marrow transplant. Specimen: Tregs from blood, collected before the transplant. The CDR3 sequence is CASSLIQNTEAFF. The CDR3 DNA sequence: TGTGCCAGCAGTTTAATACAGAACACTGAAGCTTTCTTT.